One and the same sample provided the 26 T cell receptor beta chains below, sequenced in a study of blood T cell repertoires in COVID-19. Using immunoSEQ multiplex PCR, the repertoire was profiled, and TCRdb retains in-frame clones only, with some absent. The repertoire has fewer than 500,000 clones, 80% to 90% of them found once; the top ten carry more than 1.4%. The source material was peripheral blood. The receptors were gathered from a woman aged 25 to 39 with active or convalescent COVID-19.

J is TRBJ2-7 and V is TRBV5-6; unclear D gene. CDR3 length: 15 amino acids. Looked up from germline, CDR1 is SGHDT and CDR2 is YYEEEE. V gave up 0 bases and J gave up 5 bases, with 15 bases separating them. In DNA form, the CDR3 reads TGTGCCAGCAGCTTGGGGGCCGGATCTTCCCACGAGCAGTACTTC. The encoded protein is CASSLGAGSSHEQYF.

This clone appeared a few times. This sequence joins TRBV25-1 and TRBJ2-2; 7 bases align to TRBD1. This CDR3 comprises 15 residues. In germline, CDR1 is MGHDK, CDR2 SYGVNS. V was pared by 4 bases and J by 4 bases, with 6 bases of the junction left unmatched. The CDR3 region has the DNA TGTGCCAGCAGTGCGGGGACAGTAGGCACCGGGGAGCTGTTTTTT. Translation gives CASSAGTVGTGELFF.

This clone came up once. The chain has TRBV10-2 and TRBJ2-3, with D unresolved. The V end was cut by 0 bases, the J end by 1 base, with 11 bases between. The CDR3 loop spans 16 amino acids. Germline V gene sequence: CDR1 WSHSY, CDR2 SAAADI. In DNA form, the CDR3 reads TGCGCCAGCAGTGAGTCGAACACACCAGGCACAGATACGCAGTATTTT. Encoded protein: CASSESNTPGTDTQYF.

The CDR3 DNA follows: TGTGCCAGCAGTCCGAGATGGACAGGTAATAGCAATCAGCCCCAGCATTTT. Encoded protein: CASSPRWTGNSNQPQHF. V usage is TRBV6-6 and J usage is TRBJ1-5; the match to TRBD1 covers 7 bases. This CDR3 contains 17 residues. The germline V gene has CDR1 MNHNY and CDR2 SVGAGI (reference sequence). The J segment lost 0 bases and the V segment lost 5 bases, leaving 10 bases of the junction unmatched.

The chain recombines TRBV5-8 with TRBJ2-7; tentatively, D is TRBD2 (6 bases). This CDR3 has 13 amino acids. CDR1 is SGHTS and CDR2 is YDEGEE in the germline V gene. V shed 4 bases and J shed 4 bases, with 12 bases lying between them. CDR3 coding DNA: TGTGCCAGCAGCCCTTACCGGGGGTACGAGCAGTACTTC. Its protein product is CASSPYRGYEQYF. Based on the CDR3 plus reference TRBV5-8 and TRBJ2-7, the full variable domain is EAGVTQSPTHLIKTRGQQATLRCSPISGHTSVYWYQQALGLGLQFLLWYDEGEERNRGNFPPRFSGRQFPNYSSELNVNALELEDSALYLCASSPYRGYEQYFGPGTRLTVT.

The chain recombines TRBV5-5 with TRBJ1-5; D might be TRBD1 (5 bases). V gave up 0 bases and J gave up 5 bases, with 15 bases separating them. CDR1 and CDR2 (germline): SGHKS, YYEKEE (reference sequence). The CDR3 extends over 16 amino acids. The CDR3 spells CASSLGPNTGDQPQHF. The DNA of the CDR3 is TGTGCCAGCAGCTTGGGCCCCAACACAGGAGATCAGCCCCAGCATTTT.

The chain couples TRBV7-8 to TRBJ1-4; D is possibly TRBD1 (6 bases). Germline V gene lookup returns CDR1 SGHVS and CDR2 FQNEAQ. The CDR3 extends over 15 amino acids. The germline V and J ends were trimmed by 3 bases and 7 bases, with 15 bases remaining between them. CDR3 residues: CASSFGQQGAEKLFF. The CDR3 DNA follows: TGTGCCAGCAGCTTTGGACAACAGGGTGCTGAAAAACTGTTTTTT.

V gene TRBV4-1 combines with J gene TRBJ1-2; 7 bases map to TRBD1. Losses at the gene ends were 0 bases for V and 6 bases for J; bases not matched to a gene: 16. This CDR3 is 18 amino acids long. The germline V gene encodes CDR1 MGHRA and CDR2 YSYEKL. The DNA of the CDR3 is TGCGCCAGCAGCCAAGAAGCCCCTTACACGACAGGGTTTGATGGCTACACCTTC. It encodes CASSQEAPYTTGFDGYTF.

This chain links TRBV11-2 with TRBJ1-3; 9 bases are shared with TRBD1. Germline-derived CDR1 and CDR2 are SGHAT and FQNNGV. The CDR3 sequence is 19 residues long. J was trimmed by 2 bases and V by 2 bases; bases with no gene match: 13. The CDR3 here is CASSLFDRGWSHAGNTIYF. The CDR3, as DNA: TGTGCCAGCAGCTTATTCGACAGGGGGTGGTCACACGCTGGAAACACCATATATTTT.

The chain has TRBV2 and TRBJ1-6; TRBD1 aligns across 7 bases. After removal of 6 bases from V and 5 bases from J, the junction contained 4 bases not matched to a gene. This CDR3 is 14 amino acids long. Looked up from germline, CDR1 is SNHLY and CDR2 is FYNNEI. The DNA of the CDR3 is TGTGCCAGCAGGTGGGACAGTCATAATTCACCCCTCCACTTT. Translated: CASRWDSHNSPLHF.

The chain combines TRBV12-3 or TRBV12-4 with TRBJ1-5; D not resolved. The CDR3 has 12 amino acids. V lost 7 bases and J lost 7, with 11 bases in between. The CDR3 reads CASTAPGQPQHF. CDR3 DNA: TGTGCCAGCACAGCGCCTGGGCAGCCCCAGCATTTT.

The chain recombines TRBV6-5 with TRBJ1-5, with a weak D call TRBD1 (6 bases). Germline CDR1 and CDR2: MNHEY and SVGAGI. V was pared by 10 bases and J by 4 bases, with 17 bases between. This CDR3 is 14 amino acids long. CDR3 protein: CATSNRERNQPQHF. CDR3 coding DNA: TGTGCCACCTCGAACAGGGAGAGAAATCAGCCCCAGCATTTT.

The genes are TRBV5-6 and TRBJ2-3; TRBD1 aligns across 7 bases. Losses at the gene ends were 0 bases for V and 4 bases for J; bases not matched to a gene: 14. Germline loops: CDR1 SGHDT, CDR2 YYEEEE. The CDR3 spans 18 residues. Written as DNA, the CDR3 is TGTGCCAGCAGCTTGGACGGATACAGGGGCGCAATCTCAGATACGCAGTATTTT. Protein product: CASSLDGYRGAISDTQYF.

Only one count was recorded for this clone. The chain uses TRBV25-1 and TRBJ2-2; 11 bases fit TRBD1. CDR1 MGHDK and CDR2 SYGVNS come from the germline V gene. The CDR3 contains 15 residues. Trimming at V came to 7 bases and at J to 4 bases, leaving 5 bases not matched to a gene. The CDR3 coding sequence is TGTGCCAGCAACGGACAGGGGGCTAGCACCGGGGAGCTGTTTTTT. Amino acids: CASNGQGASTGELFF.

This clone has just one count. The rearrangement uses TRBV10-1 and TRBJ1-4, with D maybe TRBD1 (6 bases). V was clipped by 3 bases and J by 4 bases, with 12 bases between them. The CDR3 loop spans 15 amino acids. CDR1 is WNHNN, CDR2 SYGVQD, per germline (reference sequence). Written as DNA, the CDR3 is TGCGCCAGCAGTGACCCCGGACAGCGTAATGAAAAACTGTTTTTT. Its translation: CASSDPGQRNEKLFF.

The V call is TRBV30, the J call TRBJ2-6, with a tentative D call TRBD1 (6 bases). V was shortened by 3 bases and J by 8 bases, with 11 bases between the two germline ends. The CDR3 runs 13 residues. CDR1 and CDR2 from the germline V gene are GTSNPN and SVGIG (reference sequence). This chain's CDR3 is CAWRLGGSNVLTF. The CDR3 coding sequence is TGTGCCTGGAGGTTAGGGGGATCCAACGTCCTGACTTTC.

Written as DNA, the CDR3 is TGTGCCAGCAGTTACCAGACAGGGGACCCCCGCTATGGCTACACCTTC. This encodes CASSYQTGDPRYGYTF. V usage is TRBV6-5 and J usage is TRBJ1-2; 8 positions agree with TRBD1. CDR1 MNHEY and CDR2 SVGAGI come from the germline V gene. The CDR3 runs to 16 residues. J was trimmed by 4 bases and V by 2 bases; bases with no gene match: 9.

This clone came up a few times. The chain employs TRBV19 and TRBJ2-7; 7 bases are shared with TRBD2. Germline V gives CDR1 LNHDA, CDR2 SQIVND (reference sequence). This CDR3 region has 14 residues. V shed 3 bases and J 6 bases; nucleotides not matched to a gene: 8. The CDR3 loop is CASSMAGDFPEQYF. The CDR3 nucleotides read TGTGCCAGTAGTATGGCGGGAGACTTCCCCGAGCAGTACTTC.

In this sample, this clone turned up once. The chain recombines TRBV4-1 with TRBJ2-7; no clear D. The CDR3 sequence is 15 residues long. Between the trimmed V and J ends, which lost 4 bases and 0 bases, there was a span of 13 bases. CDR1 and CDR2 from the germline V gene are MGHRA and YSYEKL. The CDR3 region has the DNA TGCGCCAGCAGCCGTATTTCGTGGAGCTCCTACGAGCAGTACTTC. Residues: CASSRISWSSYEQYF.

The chain joins TRBV11-2 to TRBJ1-1, with a weak D call TRBD1 (5 bases). V lost 1 base, J lost 3 bases, and 15 bases lay in between. From germline, CDR1 is SGHAT and CDR2 FQNNGV. This CDR3 has 16 amino acids. The DNA for the CDR3 is TGTGCCAGCAGCTTAGCGACCTCCTCGACAGACACTGAAGCTTTCTTT. Translation: CASSLATSSTDTEAFF.

The chain carries TRBV2 and TRBJ2-5; D is uncertain. This CDR3 has 12 amino acids. From germline, CDR1 is SNHLY and CDR2 FYNNEI. V was cut by 8 bases and J by 0 bases, with 7 bases left in between. The CDR3 coding sequence is TGTGCCAGCGATGACAACCAAGAGACCCAGTACTTC. Translated: CASDDNQETQYF.

The rearrangement uses TRBV7-9 and TRBJ2-1; 9 nucleotides match TRBD2. Trimming removed 5 bases from V and 5 bases from J; junction bases left unmatched: 10. Germline-derived CDR1 and CDR2 are SEHNR and FQNEAQ (reference sequence). This CDR3 spans 16 amino acids. Written as DNA, the CDR3 is TGTGCCAGCAGCAGGGGACTAGCCGCTTCGGACAATGAGCAGTTCTTC. Protein: CASSRGLAASDNEQFF.

The chain carries TRBV29-1 and TRBJ1-2; weak D call: TRBD1 (5 bases). The germline V gene has CDR1 SQVTM and CDR2 ANQGSEA. This CDR3 has 13 amino acids. V was trimmed by 0 bases and J by 7 bases, leaving 12 bases between them. The DNA of the CDR3 is TGCAGCGTTGAAGAAGGGCAGGGCACTGGCTACACCTTC. Translating it yields CSVEEGQGTGYTF.

The chain links TRBV5-4 to TRBJ1-2, with a weak D call TRBD1 (6 bases). In germline, CDR1 is SGHNT, CDR2 YYREEE (reference sequence). The CDR3 is 17 amino acids. V lost 1 base to trimming and J lost 8 bases, with 24 bases between them. CDR3 region: CASSLYSMGRGFQGYTF. CDR3 bases: TGTGCCAGCAGCTTGTACTCGATGGGCAGGGGCTTTCAGGGCTACACCTTC. The full variable domain, its missing parts supplied by reference TRBV5-4 and TRBJ1-2, is ETGVTQSPTHLIKTRGQQVTLRCSSQSGHNTVSWYQQALGQGPQFIFQYYREEENGRGNFPPRFSGLQFPNYSSELNVNALELDDSALYLCASSLYSMGRGFQGYTFGSGTRLTVV.

The J gene is TRBJ2-2, the V gene TRBV7-6; TRBD2 matches 10 bases. Germline-derived CDR1 and CDR2 are SGHVS and FNYEAQ. After removal of 1 base from V and 2 bases from J, the junction contained 4 bases not matched to a gene. The CDR3 is 17 amino acids. The CDR3 region has the DNA TGTGCCAGCAGCTTAGGGGTAGCGGGAGGAAACACCGGGGAGCTGTTTTTT. Amino acids: CASSLGVAGGNTGELFF. The full variable domain, in which reference TRBV7-6 and TRBJ2-2 provide the parts outside the CDR3, is GAGVSQSPRYKVTKRGQDVALRCDPISGHVSLYWYRQALGQGPEFLTYFNYEAQQDKSGLPNDRFSAERPEGSISTLTIQRTEQRDSAMYRCASSLGVAGGNTGELFFGEGSRLTVL.

A single count supports this clone. This sequence joins TRBV3-1 (or the pseudogene TRBV3-2) and TRBJ2-5; TRBD2 matches 12 bases. V lost 4 bases to trimming and J lost 1 base; unmatched junction nucleotides: 7. The CDR3 length is 17 residues. Germline CDR1 is LGHDT and CDR2 is YNNKEL (reference sequence). The CDR3 nucleotides are TGTGCCAGCAGCCTACCTTCGACTAGCGGGGGCCAAGAGACCCAGTACTTC. Translating gives CASSLPSTSGGQETQYF.